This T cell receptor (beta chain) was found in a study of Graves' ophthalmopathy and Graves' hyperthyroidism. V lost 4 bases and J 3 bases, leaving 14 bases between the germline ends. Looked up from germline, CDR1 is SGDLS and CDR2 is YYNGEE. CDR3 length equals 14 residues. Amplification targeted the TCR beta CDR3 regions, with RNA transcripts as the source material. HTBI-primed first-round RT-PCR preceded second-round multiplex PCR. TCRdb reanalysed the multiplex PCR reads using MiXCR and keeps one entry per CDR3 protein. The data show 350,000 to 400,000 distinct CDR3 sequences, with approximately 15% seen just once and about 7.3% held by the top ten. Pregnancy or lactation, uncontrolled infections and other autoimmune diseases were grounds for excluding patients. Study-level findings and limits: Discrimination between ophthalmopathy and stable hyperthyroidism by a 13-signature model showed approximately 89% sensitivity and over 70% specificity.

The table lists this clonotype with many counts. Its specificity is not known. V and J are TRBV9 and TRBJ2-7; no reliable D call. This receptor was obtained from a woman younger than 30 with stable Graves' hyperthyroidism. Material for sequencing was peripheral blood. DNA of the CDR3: TGTGCCAGCAGCCCCACTCTTCCCCTCTACGAGCAGTACTTC. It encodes CASSPTLPLYEQYF.